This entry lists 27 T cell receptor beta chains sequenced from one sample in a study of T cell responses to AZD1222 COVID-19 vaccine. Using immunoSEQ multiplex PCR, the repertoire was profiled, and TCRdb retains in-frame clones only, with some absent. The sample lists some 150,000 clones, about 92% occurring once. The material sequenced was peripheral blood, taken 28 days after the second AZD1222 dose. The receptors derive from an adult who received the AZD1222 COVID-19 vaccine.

The CDR3 nucleotides read TGTGCCAGCAGTGATCGAGGGAGTGGTCAGCCCCAGCATTTT. Amino acids: CASSDRGSGQPQHF. The chain carries TRBV25-1 and TRBJ1-5; D is undetermined. The CDR3 sequence is 14 residues long. Looked up from germline, CDR1 is MGHDK and CDR2 is SYGVNS. The V end was cut by 3 bases, the J end by 6 bases, with 12 bases between.

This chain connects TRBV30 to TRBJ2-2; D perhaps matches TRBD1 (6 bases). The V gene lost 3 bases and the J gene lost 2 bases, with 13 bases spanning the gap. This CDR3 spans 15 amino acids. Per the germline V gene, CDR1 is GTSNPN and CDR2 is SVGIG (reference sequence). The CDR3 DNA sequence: TGTGCCTGGAGCCCAGGGGCCGGTAACACCGGGGAGCTGTTTTTT. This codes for CAWSPGAGNTGELFF.

CDR3 loop: CASSSQLPGTEAFF. The CDR3, as DNA: TGCGCCAGCAGCTCCCAGCTCCCAGGCACTGAAGCTTTCTTT. V and J are TRBV5-1 and TRBJ1-1, with no clear D. The CDR3 runs to 14 residues. Trimming left V 3 bases short and J 4 bases short, with 13 bases between. CDR1 and CDR2 (germline): SGHRS, YFSETQ.

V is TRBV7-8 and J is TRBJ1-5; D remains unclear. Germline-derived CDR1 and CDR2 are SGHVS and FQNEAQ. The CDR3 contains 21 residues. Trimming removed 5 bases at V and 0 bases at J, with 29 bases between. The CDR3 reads CASSHYDLTQPRIYSNQPQHF. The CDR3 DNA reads TGTGCCAGCAGCCATTATGACCTCACGCAACCACGGATTTATAGCAATCAGCCCCAGCATTTT.

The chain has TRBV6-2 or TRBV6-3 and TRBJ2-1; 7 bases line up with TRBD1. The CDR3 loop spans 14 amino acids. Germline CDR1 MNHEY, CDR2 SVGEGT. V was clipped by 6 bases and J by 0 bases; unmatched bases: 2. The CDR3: CASSDRASYNEQFF. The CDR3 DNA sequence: TGTGCCAGCAGCGACAGGGCCTCCTACAATGAGCAGTTCTTC.

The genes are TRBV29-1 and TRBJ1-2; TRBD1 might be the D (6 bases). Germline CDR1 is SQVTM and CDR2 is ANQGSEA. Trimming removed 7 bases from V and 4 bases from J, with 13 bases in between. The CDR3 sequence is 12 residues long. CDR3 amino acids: CSDSGGGYGYTF. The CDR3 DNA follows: TGCAGCGACTCTGGAGGGGGCTATGGCTACACCTTC.

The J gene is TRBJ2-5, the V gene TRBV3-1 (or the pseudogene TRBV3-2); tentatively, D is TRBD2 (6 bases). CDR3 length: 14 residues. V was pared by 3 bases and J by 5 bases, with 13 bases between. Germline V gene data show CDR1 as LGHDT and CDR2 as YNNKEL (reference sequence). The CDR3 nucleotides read TGTGCCAGCAGCCAGCGGGGTTCGGGGGAGACCCAGTACTTC. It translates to CASSQRGSGETQYF.

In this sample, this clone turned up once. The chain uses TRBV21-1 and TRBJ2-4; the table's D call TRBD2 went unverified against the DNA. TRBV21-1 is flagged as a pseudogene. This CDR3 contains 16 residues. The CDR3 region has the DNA TGTGCCAGCAGCAATCGCGGGGGATTAGCCAAAAACATTCAGTACTTC. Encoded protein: CASSNRGGLAKNIQYF.

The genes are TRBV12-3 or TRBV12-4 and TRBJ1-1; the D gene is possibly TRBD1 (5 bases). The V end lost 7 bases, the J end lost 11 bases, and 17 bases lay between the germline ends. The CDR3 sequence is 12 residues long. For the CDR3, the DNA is TGTGCCAGCACTAAAGGCGGGACTCGGGCTTTCTTT. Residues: CASTKGGTRAFF.

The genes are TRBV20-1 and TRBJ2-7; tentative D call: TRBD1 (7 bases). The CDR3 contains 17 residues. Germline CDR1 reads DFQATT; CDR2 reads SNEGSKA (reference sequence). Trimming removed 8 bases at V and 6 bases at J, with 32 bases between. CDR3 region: CSTSGGGRQGFGGEQYF. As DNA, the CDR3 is TGCAGTACCAGTGGGGGAGGTAGACAGGGATTCGGAGGCGAGCAGTACTTC.

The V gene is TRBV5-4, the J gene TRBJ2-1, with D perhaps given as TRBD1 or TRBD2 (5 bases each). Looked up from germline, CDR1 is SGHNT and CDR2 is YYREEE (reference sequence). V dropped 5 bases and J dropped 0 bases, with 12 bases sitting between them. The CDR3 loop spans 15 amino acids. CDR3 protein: CASRRDLSSYNEQFF. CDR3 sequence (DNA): TGTGCCAGCAGACGGGACCTCAGCTCCTACAATGAGCAGTTCTTC.

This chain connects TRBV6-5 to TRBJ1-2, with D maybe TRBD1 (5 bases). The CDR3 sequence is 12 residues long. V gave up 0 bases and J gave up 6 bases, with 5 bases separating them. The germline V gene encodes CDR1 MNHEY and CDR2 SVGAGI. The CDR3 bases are TGTGCCAGCAGTTACTCAGGGGATGGCTACACCTTC. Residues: CASSYSGDGYTF.

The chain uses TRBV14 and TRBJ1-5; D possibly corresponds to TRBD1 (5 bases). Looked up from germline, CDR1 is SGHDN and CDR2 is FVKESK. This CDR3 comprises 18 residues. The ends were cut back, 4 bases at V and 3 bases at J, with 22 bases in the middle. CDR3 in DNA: TGTGCCAGCAGCCCCTCGGGGCTAGGTTCGGATCTCAATCAGCCCCAGCATTTT. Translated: CASSPSGLGSDLNQPQHF.

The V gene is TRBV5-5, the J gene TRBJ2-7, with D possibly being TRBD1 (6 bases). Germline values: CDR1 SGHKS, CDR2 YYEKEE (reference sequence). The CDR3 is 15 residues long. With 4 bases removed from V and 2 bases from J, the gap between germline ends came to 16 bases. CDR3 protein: CASSPLTRGAYEQYF. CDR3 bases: TGTGCCAGCAGCCCTCTGACCAGGGGAGCCTACGAGCAGTACTTC.

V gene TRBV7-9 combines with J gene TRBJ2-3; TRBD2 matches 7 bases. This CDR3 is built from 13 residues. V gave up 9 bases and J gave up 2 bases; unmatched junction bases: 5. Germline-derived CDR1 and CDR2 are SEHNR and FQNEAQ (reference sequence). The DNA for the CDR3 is TGTGCCAGTGAGCGGGAATCCACAGATACGCAGTATTTT. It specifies CASERESTDTQYF.

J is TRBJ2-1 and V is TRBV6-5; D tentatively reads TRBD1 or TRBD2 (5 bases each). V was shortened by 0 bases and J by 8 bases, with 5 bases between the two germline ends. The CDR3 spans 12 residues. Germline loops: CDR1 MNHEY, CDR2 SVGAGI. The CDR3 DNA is TGTGCCAGCAGTTACTCGGGGGATGAGCAGTTCTTC. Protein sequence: CASSYSGDEQFF.

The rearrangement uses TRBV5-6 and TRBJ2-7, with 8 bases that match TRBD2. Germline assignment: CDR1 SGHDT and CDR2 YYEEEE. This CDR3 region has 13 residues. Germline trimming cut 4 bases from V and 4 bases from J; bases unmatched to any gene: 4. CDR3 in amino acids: CASSGGLDYEQYF. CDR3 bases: TGTGCCAGCAGCGGGGGACTAGATTACGAGCAGTACTTC.

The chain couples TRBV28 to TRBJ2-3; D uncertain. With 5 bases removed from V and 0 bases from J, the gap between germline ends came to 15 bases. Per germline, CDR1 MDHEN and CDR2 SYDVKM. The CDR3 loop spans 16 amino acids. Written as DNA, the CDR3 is TGTGCCAGCAGTCCTAAATACGGTGCTAGCACAGATACGCAGTATTTT. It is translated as CASSPKYGASTDTQYF.

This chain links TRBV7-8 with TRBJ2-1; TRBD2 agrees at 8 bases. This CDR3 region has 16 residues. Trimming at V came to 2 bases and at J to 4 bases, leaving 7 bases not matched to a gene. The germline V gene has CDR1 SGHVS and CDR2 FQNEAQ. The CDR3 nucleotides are TGTGCCAGCAGCTTATCACTAGCGGTTCTTTACAATGAGCAGTTCTTC. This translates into CASSLSLAVLYNEQFF.

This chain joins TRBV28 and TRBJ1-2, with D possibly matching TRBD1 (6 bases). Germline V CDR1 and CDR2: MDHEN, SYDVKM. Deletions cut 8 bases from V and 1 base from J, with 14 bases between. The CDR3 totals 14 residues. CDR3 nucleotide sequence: TGTGCCAGCCGGAAGGACAGTGTTAACTATGGCTACACCTTC. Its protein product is CASRKDSVNYGYTF.

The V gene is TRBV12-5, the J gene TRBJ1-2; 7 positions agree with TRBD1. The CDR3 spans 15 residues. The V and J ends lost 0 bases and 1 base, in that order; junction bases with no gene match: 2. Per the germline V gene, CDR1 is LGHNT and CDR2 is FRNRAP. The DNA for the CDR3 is TGTGCTAGTGGTTTGGTAACAGGGGTTAACTATGGCTACACCTTC. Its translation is CASGLVTGVNYGYTF.

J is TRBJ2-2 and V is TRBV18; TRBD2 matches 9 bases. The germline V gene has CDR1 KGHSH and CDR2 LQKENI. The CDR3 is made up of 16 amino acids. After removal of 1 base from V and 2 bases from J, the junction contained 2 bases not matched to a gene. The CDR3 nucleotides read TGTGCCAGCTCACCACTAGCGGGAGTCAACACCGGGGAGCTGTTTTTT. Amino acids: CASSPLAGVNTGELFF. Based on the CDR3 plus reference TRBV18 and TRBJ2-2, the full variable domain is NAGVMQNPRHLVRRRGQEARLRCSPMKGHSHVYWYRQLPEEGLKFMVYLQKENIIDESGMPKERFSAEFPKEGPSILRIQQVVRGDSAAYFCASSPLAGVNTGELFFGEGSRLTVL.

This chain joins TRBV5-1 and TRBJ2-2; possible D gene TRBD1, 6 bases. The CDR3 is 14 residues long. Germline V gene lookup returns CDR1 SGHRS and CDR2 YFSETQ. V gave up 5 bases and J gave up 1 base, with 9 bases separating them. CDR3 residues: CASSETGNTGELFF. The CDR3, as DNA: TGCGCCAGCAGTGAGACAGGGAACACCGGGGAGCTGTTTTTT.

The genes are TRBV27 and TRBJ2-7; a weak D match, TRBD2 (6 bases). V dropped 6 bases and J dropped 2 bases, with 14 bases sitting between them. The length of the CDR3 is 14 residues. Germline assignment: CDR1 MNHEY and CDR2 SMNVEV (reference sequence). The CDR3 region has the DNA TGTGCCAGCAGCCCGGCGGGGCCAACCTACGAGCAGTACTTC. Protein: CASSPAGPTYEQYF.

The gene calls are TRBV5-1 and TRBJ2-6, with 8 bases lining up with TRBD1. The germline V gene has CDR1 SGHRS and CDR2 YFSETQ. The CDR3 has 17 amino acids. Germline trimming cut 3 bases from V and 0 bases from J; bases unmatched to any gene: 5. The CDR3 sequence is CASSYDRGHSGANVLTF. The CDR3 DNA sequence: TGCGCCAGCAGCTACGACAGGGGCCACTCTGGGGCCAACGTCCTGACTTTC.

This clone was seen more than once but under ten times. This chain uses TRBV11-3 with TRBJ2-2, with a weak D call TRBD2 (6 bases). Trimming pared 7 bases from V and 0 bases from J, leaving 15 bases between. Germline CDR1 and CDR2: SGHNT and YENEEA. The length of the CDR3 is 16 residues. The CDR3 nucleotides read TGTGCCAGCAACTTCCGAGCGGGTCCGAACACCGGGGAGCTGTTTTTT. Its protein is CASNFRAGPNTGELFF.

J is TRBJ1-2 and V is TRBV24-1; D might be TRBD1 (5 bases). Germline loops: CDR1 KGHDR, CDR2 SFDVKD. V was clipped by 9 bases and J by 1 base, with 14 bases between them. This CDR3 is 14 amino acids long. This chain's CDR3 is CATRPGADNYGYTF. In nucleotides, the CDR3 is TGTGCCACCCGCCCCGGGGCAGATAACTATGGCTACACCTTC.